Listed below are T cell receptor beta chains from one sample, sequenced in a study of preoperative IRX-2 immunotherapy in early breast cancer. Clones were sequenced by immunoSEQ multiplex PCR, and TCRdb holds only the in-frame ones, with some missing. The sample shows 5,000 or so clones, 73% of them seen only once. Sequencing used tumor tissue, obtained before IRX-2 immunotherapy. Source of these receptors: a human donor with breast cancer. CDR3s include the opening cysteine and the closing phenylalanine or tryptophan. A D gene is named only where the DNA matches it firmly. Clone size is stated in some rows and not others, as once, few, many or a class when expanded.

j_call v_call cdr3_length clone_size d_call cdr3_aa cdr3_nt
TRBJ2-1 TRBV27 16 . TRBD2 CASSTKREFTYNEQFF TGTGCCAGCAGTACAAAGCGGGAGTTCACCTACAATGAGCAGTTCTTC
TRBJ2-1 TRBV29-1 13 . . CSVERGTYNEQFF TGCAGCGTTGAACGGGGGACCTACAATGAGCAGTTCTTC
TRBJ1-4 TRBV19 18 once . CASSSSGGRGRTNEKLFF TGTGCCAGTAGCTCCTCGGGGGGCAGGGGCCGGACTAATGAAAAACTGTTTTTT
TRBJ2-1 TRBV19 12 . TRBD2 CASGLEGNEQFF TGTGCCAGTGGACTAGAGGGGAATGAGCAGTTCTTC
TRBJ2-1 TRBV11-3 17 few TRBD2 CASRPPGLASSYNEQFF TGTGCCAGCAGGCCACCGGGACTAGCTTCGAGTTACAATGAGCAGTTCTTC
TRBJ2-2 TRBV6-8 20 . . CASSLFGTQERVANTGELFF TGTGCCAGCAGTCTTTTCGGGACACAAGAACGAGTCGCGAACACCGGGGAGCTGTTTTTT
TRBJ2-7 TRBV6-8 14 . . CASTLILASYEQYF TGTGCCAGCACCCTCATATTGGCTAGCTACGAGCAGTACTTC
TRBJ2-5 TRBV11-3 15 medium-sized . CASSLDFSPQETQYF TGTGCCAGCAGCTTAGATTTCTCACCCCAAGAGACCCAGTACTTC
TRBJ2-7 TRBV11-3 15 few . CASSLEAGPNYEQYF TGTGCCAGCAGCTTAGAGGCGGGCCCTAACTACGAGCAGTACTTC
TRBJ2-2 TRBV7-6 17 . TRBD2 CASSFTSGSVGTGELFF TGTGCCAGCAGCTTTACTAGCGGGAGTGTTGGCACCGGGGAGCTGTTTTTT
TRBJ2-5 TRBV30 13 medium-sized . CAWSVQGGETQYF TGTGCCTGGTCTGTACAGGGAGGAGAGACCCAGTACTTC
TRBJ2-1 TRBV5-1 15 once TRBD2 CASRRREGLYNEQFF TGCGCCAGCAGAAGGCGGGAGGGCCTGTACAATGAGCAGTTCTTC